A selection of T cell receptor beta chains follows, all from one sample in a study of blood T cell repertoires in COVID-19. The table came from immunoSEQ multiplex PCR; TCRdb's copy has only in-frame clones and leaves some out. The table has approximately 290,000 clones, 70% to 90% seen once. The sample comprised PBMCs or T cells enriched from blood (not recorded which). The receptors come from a woman under 40 who had recovered from COVID-19. The CDR3 runs from the conserved cysteine through the conserved F or W. The D gene is left open where the match is weak. The size of a clone is reported for some rows only, either as once, few or many, or as a class for expanded clones.

CDR3nt	CDR3aa	j_gene	abundance	d_gene	v_gene
TGCGCCAGCAGCCAAGTACCTCCAGCGGAGTATAATTCACCCCTCCACTTT	CASSQVPPAEYNSPLHF	TRBJ1-6	.	.	TRBV5-1
TGTGCCAGCTCACCACCGGGAAGCCCCCGGGGCACTGAAGCTTTCTTT	CASSPPGSPRGTEAFF	TRBJ1-1	.	.	TRBV18
TGTGCCAGCAGCTTAGGGCACAGGGCCGGAAACACCATATATTTT	CASSLGHRAGNTIYF	TRBJ1-3	.	.	TRBV7-2
TGTGCCTGGAGTCCCAGGGGGCGCATTGCCGGGGAGCTGTTTTTT	CAWSPRGRIAGELFF	TRBJ2-2	once	TRBD1	TRBV30
TGCAGCGCCATCTCGGGTTTTGCAACTAATGAAAAACTGTTTTTT	CSAISGFATNEKLFF	TRBJ1-4	.	.	TRBV29-1
TGTGCCAGTAGTATTCGGGACAGCCTATACTCCACCTACGAGCAGTACTTC	CASSIRDSLYSTYEQYF	TRBJ2-7	.	TRBD1	TRBV19
TGTGCCAGTACGACGACAACCGGGGGACGAGGTGAGCAGTTCTTC	CASTTTTGGRGEQFF	TRBJ2-1	.	.	TRBV19
TGCAGCTCAGGGGGGACAGGGGGAGTTCAGGGCTATGGCTACACCTTC	CSSGGTGGVQGYGYTF	TRBJ1-2	few	TRBD1	TRBV29-1
TGTGCCAGTAGGGGACAGCTGTTCGGCTACACCTTC	CASRGQLFGYTF	TRBJ1-2	.	TRBD1	TRBV19
TGTGCCAGCAGCTTGCCGCAGACAGAAGAGACCCAGTACTTC	CASSLPQTEETQYF	TRBJ2-5	once	.	TRBV5-6
TGCAGTGCTAGCTTGGAGAATGAGCAGTTCTTC	CSASLENEQFF	TRBJ2-1	many	.	TRBV20-1
TGTGCCAGCACCGGGGGTCATACCTATGGCTACACCTTC	CASTGGHTYGYTF	TRBJ1-2	.	.	TRBV6-5
TGTGCCACCAGTGATTTAAAAGGGGGAGCTTTCTTT	CATSDLKGGAFF	TRBJ1-1	.	.	TRBV24-1
TGTGCCAGCAGTGTCGCAGGGGGCAGTCTGGGAAACACCATATATTTT	CASSVAGGSLGNTIYF	TRBJ1-3	.	TRBD1	TRBV2
TGTGCCAGTAGTCCTCCGGGACAGGGCACATATAGCAATCAGCCCCAGCATTTT	CASSPPGQGTYSNQPQHF	TRBJ1-5	.	TRBD1	TRBV19
TGTGCCAGCAGTGACTCGGGCAGCTCTGGGGCCAACGTCCTGACTTTC	CASSDSGSSGANVLTF	TRBJ2-6	few	.	TRBV6-4